Each of the 16 T cell receptor beta chains below was sequenced from the same sample in a study of OX40 agonist ivuxolimab in advanced cancers. Assay: immunoSEQ multiplex PCR; the TCRdb copy retains only in-frame clones and omits some. The sample has nearly 50,000 clones; about 93% are singletons. The specimen was CD4+ or CD8+ T cells sorted from blood, collected in a trial of the OX40 agonist ivuxolimab. Source of these receptors: an adult with an advanced solid tumor such as melanoma, head and neck, liver or kidney cancer.

This clone has only a few counts. CDR3 nucleotides: TGTGCCAGCAAGCAGGGACACTTC. Residues: CASKQGHF. The chain has TRBV21-1 and TRBJ2-5. TRBV21-1 is a documented pseudogene. CDR3 size: 8 residues.

The chain combines TRBV7-9 with TRBJ2-5; D remains ambiguous. Germline lookup yields CDR1 SEHNR and CDR2 FQNEAQ (reference sequence). CDR3 length: 12 amino acids. Trimming removed 5 bases at V and 5 bases at J, with 9 bases between. The CDR3 nucleotides read TGTGCCAGCAGCCCCCTCCCCGAGACCCAGTACTTC. It yields the protein CASSPLPETQYF.

V is TRBV7-6 and J is TRBJ2-7; weak D call: TRBD2 (5 bases). The CDR3 has 13 residues. Deletions cut 9 bases from V and 5 bases from J, with 17 bases between. CDR1 is SGHVS, CDR2 FNYEAQ, per germline. The CDR3: CARSRGLNHEQYV. The CDR3 DNA sequence: TGTGCCAGGAGCCGGGGTTTGAACCACGAGCAGTACGTC.

V usage is TRBV19 and J usage is TRBJ1-3, with a weak D call TRBD1 (6 bases). The V gene lost 1 base and the J gene lost 0 bases, with 7 bases spanning the gap. The CDR3 covers 15 residues. The germline gives CDR1 LNHDA, CDR2 SQIVND (reference sequence). The CDR3 DNA is TGTGCCAGTAGTATAGCGGACAGCTCTGGAAACACCATATATTTT. As protein: CASSIADSSGNTIYF.

The CDR3, as DNA: TGTGCCAGCGGGGATACCTCCTACGAGCAGTACTTC. Translated, it gives CASGDTSYEQYF. The gene calls are TRBV7-8 and TRBJ2-7; no reliable D call. Germline CDR1 is SGHVS and CDR2 is FQNEAQ. There are 12 residues in the CDR3. The ends were cut back, 8 bases at V and 0 bases at J, with 8 bases in the middle. The full variable domain, in which reference TRBV7-8 and TRBJ2-7 provide the parts outside the CDR3, is GAGVSQSPRYKVAKRGQDVALRCDPISGHVSLFWYQQALGQGPEFLTYFQNEAQLDKSGLPSDRFFAERPEGSVSTLKIQRTQQEDSAVYLCASGDTSYEQYFGPGTRLTVT.

The rearrangement links TRBV5-6 to TRBJ2-4; weak D call: TRBD2 (5 bases). This CDR3 has 17 amino acids. Trimming removed 0 bases from V and 7 bases from J, with 20 bases in between. Germline CDR1 and CDR2: SGHDT and YYEEEE. CDR3 nucleotides: TGTGCCAGCAGCTTGGATACAGATGGGTTTGAGCGGAACATTCAGTACTTC. It yields the protein CASSLDTDGFERNIQYF.

This clone was counted a single time. The rearrangement links TRBV12-5 to TRBJ1-2, with D unclear. Germline CDR1 LGHNT, CDR2 FRNRAP. The CDR3 is 15 amino acids. The V gene lost 0 bases and the J gene lost 4 bases, with 12 bases spanning the gap. As DNA, the CDR3 is TGTGCTAGTGGTTTGGTGGAGTGGACCCTCTATGGCTACACCTTC. Amino acid sequence: CASGLVEWTLYGYTF.

The J gene is TRBJ1-2, the V gene TRBV4-1; D possibly corresponds to TRBD1 (6 bases). Germline-derived CDR1 and CDR2 are MGHRA and YSYEKL. The CDR3 is 16 residues long. Trimming left V 5 bases short and J 4 bases short, with 20 bases between. The chain's CDR3 is CASSSSGTPGAYGYTF. The CDR3 region has the DNA TGCGCCAGCAGCTCCTCCGGGACACCGGGGGCCTATGGCTACACCTTC.

The chain employs TRBV6-6 and TRBJ1-1; D uncertain. Germline values: CDR1 MNHNY, CDR2 SVGAGI (reference sequence). Trimming left V 6 bases short and J 7 bases short, with 12 bases between. This CDR3 is 12 amino acids long. The CDR3: CASRDSAIEAFF. In DNA form, the CDR3 reads TGTGCCAGCAGAGATTCGGCGATTGAAGCTTTCTTT.

The chain couples TRBV19 to TRBJ2-1, with a tentative D call TRBD1 (5 bases). V lost 5 bases to trimming and J lost 5 bases, with 13 bases between them. CDR1 and CDR2 (germline): LNHDA, SQIVND (reference sequence). The length of the CDR3 is 14 residues. The CDR3 DNA reads as TGTGCCAGTAGTCTATATGGACACAACAATGAGCAGTTCTTC. It specifies CASSLYGHNNEQFF.

This clone came up once. CDR3 bases: TGTGCCAGCAGCTTAGTTGCTTCCGGGCCAGAGACCCAGTACTTC. Protein product: CASSLVASGPETQYF. V gene TRBV7-9 combines with J gene TRBJ2-5, with D unclear. This CDR3 has 15 residues. Trimming removed 1 base from V and 4 bases from J, with 13 bases in between. Germline values: CDR1 SEHNR, CDR2 FQNEAQ (reference sequence).

V gene TRBV9 combines with J gene TRBJ1-2, with a possible D match to TRBD1 (5 bases). Germline V gives CDR1 SGDLS, CDR2 YYNGEE. The CDR3 extends over 13 amino acids. The V end lost 4 bases, the J end lost 3 bases, and 10 bases lay between the germline ends. This CDR3 is CASSSDRDYGYTF. The CDR3 DNA follows: TGTGCCAGCAGCTCTGACAGAGACTATGGCTACACCTTC.

This rearrangement joins TRBV27 to TRBJ2-3; 7 nucleotides match TRBD2. This CDR3 is built from 14 residues. V lost 5 bases and J lost 6; bases outside the gene matches: 8. Looked up from germline, CDR1 is MNHEY and CDR2 is SMNVEV (reference sequence). For the CDR3, the DNA is TGTGCCAGCAGTCCTGGGACTATAGGGGATACGCAGTATTTT. This gives the protein CASSPGTIGDTQYF.

The chain combines TRBV19 with TRBJ2-2; 9 nucleotides align to TRBD1. Trimming took 4 bases from V and 6 from J; bases not matched to a gene: 9. The CDR3 runs to 16 residues. Germline loops: CDR1 LNHDA, CDR2 SQIVND (reference sequence). CDR3 DNA sequence: TGTGCCAGTAGTAATTTCGAGACAGGGGGATCCGGGGAGCTGTTTTTT. It encodes CASSNFETGGSGELFF.

This clone was counted only a few times. V and J are TRBV27 and TRBJ1-1, with 8 nucleotides matching TRBD1. Trimming cost V 5 bases and J 2 bases; bases outside gene matches: 4. CDR1 MNHEY and CDR2 SMNVEV come from the germline V gene (reference sequence). The CDR3 consists of 14 residues. CDR3 loop: CASSRTGQNTEAFF. The CDR3 coding sequence is TGTGCCAGCAGTCGGACAGGGCAAAACACTGAAGCTTTCTTT.

V usage is TRBV27 and J usage is TRBJ2-7, with D perhaps TRBD2 (6 bases). This CDR3 spans 16 amino acids. With 0 bases removed from V and 5 bases from J, the gap between germline ends came to 17 bases. The germline CDR1 and CDR2 sequences are MNHEY and SMNVEV (reference sequence). CDR3 bases: TGTGCCAGCAGTTTATCTATGGGGCGGGGTGCGGACGAGCAGTACTTC. As protein: CASSLSMGRGADEQYF.